This TCR beta chain was sequenced in a study of Ad26.COV2.S vaccination and SARS-CoV-2 variants. Profiled with immunoSEQ multiplex PCR; TCRdb holds only in-frame clones, not every one. Among 300,000 to 350,000 clones listed, 90% were seen once. Treatment of the sample: 19 received Ad26.COV2.S at low or high dose, single or two shots; about 5 received placebo; per-sample allocation not given. Specimens were obtained on day 63 following the first vaccine or placebo injection. The individual, an adult aged 18-55 years, was a donor in Boston. The sample consisted of peripheral blood, taken in a trial of Ad26.COV2.S vaccine versus placebo. The clonotype was recovered from a person between 18 and 60 years old who received the Ad26.COV2.S COVID-19 vaccine or a placebo.

The CDR3 DNA follows: TGTGCCAGCTCACCACTCCCCCGACAGGGCAACGGAGAGACCCAGTACTTC. This gives the protein CASSPLPRQGNGETQYF. The chain carries TRBV18 and TRBJ2-5; 7 bases match TRBD1. CDR3 size: 17 residues. Germline V gives CDR1 KGHSH, CDR2 LQKENI. V trimming: 1 base; J trimming: 4 bases; junction bases outside the gene matches: 12.